Listed below are T cell receptor beta chains from one sample, sequenced in a study of cytomegalovirus exposure and HLA in healthy donors. The data were produced by immunoSEQ multiplex PCR, yet TCRdb's version contains in-frame clones alone and is incomplete. The sample holds about 190,000 clones, approximately 81% seen once. The source material was PBMCs. The origin of the receptors is a woman aged 25-40 years in good health and CMV-seronegative. Each CDR3 is given with its conserved first and last residue. The D gene is left open where the match is weak. Rows give clone size only sometimes, using once, few, many, or a class for an expanded clone.

d_call	clone_size	v_call	j_call	cdr3_aa	cdr3_nt
-	-	TRBV5-4	TRBJ1-5	CASSLRGQPQHF	TGTGCCAGCAGTTTGAGGGGGCAGCCCCAGCATTTT
-	few	TRBV5-1	TRBJ2-1	CASSPEETNEQFF	TGCGCCAGCAGCCCGGAGGAAACCAATGAGCAGTTCTTC
TRBD1	few	TRBV7-2	TRBJ1-4	CASSPQTGPNEKLFF	TGTGCCAGCAGCCCACAGACAGGGCCAAATGAAAAACTGTTTTTT
-	-	TRBV30	TRBJ2-1	CAWIGWLAGASNEQFF	TGTGCCTGGATTGGATGGTTGGCGGGGGCCTCCAATGAGCAGTTCTTC
TRBD1	-	TRBV28	TRBJ1-2	CASSLSGQGAGYTF	TGTGCCAGCAGTTTATCCGGACAGGGGGCTGGCTACACCTTC
TRBD2	-	TRBV29-1	TRBJ2-1	CSVTPAGGDGVYNEQFF	TGCAGCGTTACCCCCGCGGGGGGGGACGGGGTATACAATGAGCAGTTCTTC
-	-	TRBV6-5	TRBJ2-2	CASSYSIQGNGELFF	TGTGCCAGCAGTTACTCGATTCAGGGTAACGGGGAGCTGTTTTTT
TRBD2	once	TRBV6-5	TRBJ2-2	CASFASGRAPGELFF	TGTGCCAGCTTTGCTAGCGGGAGGGCCCCCGGGGAGCTGTTTTTT
-	-	TRBV2	TRBJ2-5	CASSDPGGEETQYF	TGTGCCAGCAGTGACCCGGGTGGGGAGGAGACCCAGTACTTC
TRBD1	-	TRBV19	TRBJ1-2	CASSPNRGDYGYTF	TGTGCCAGTAGTCCCAACAGGGGAGACTATGGCTACACCTTC
TRBD2	-	TRBV28	TRBJ2-1	CASSRYGFGGRASYNEQFF	TGTGCCAGCAGTAGGTATGGATTTGGCGGGAGGGCGAGCTACAATGAGCAGTTCTTC
TRBD1	once	TRBV28	TRBJ1-1	CASSPRTGGAPEAFF	TGTGCCAGCAGTCCCCGAACAGGGGGCGCCCCTGAAGCTTTCTTT
TRBD2	-	TRBV11-2	TRBJ2-5	CASSSRTSGGRKTETQYF	TGTGCCAGCAGCTCCCGGACTAGCGGGGGCAGGAAAACAGAGACCCAGTACTTC
TRBD1	once	TRBV7-9	TRBJ1-2	CASSADRIYGYTF	TGTGCCAGCAGCGCGGACAGGATCTATGGCTACACCTTC
TRBD1	-	TRBV7-8	TRBJ1-1	CASSLKSGTGLLETEAFF	TGTGCCAGCAGCTTGAAAAGCGGGACAGGGTTATTGGAGACTGAAGCTTTCTTT
-	few	TRBV10-3	TRBJ2-3	CAIKEGEADTQYF	TGTGCCATCAAGGAGGGCGAGGCAGATACGCAGTATTTT
TRBD2	once	TRBV18	TRBJ2-3	CASSPPGLAGGYTDTQYF	TGTGCCAGCTCACCACCTGGGCTAGCGGGGGGGTACACAGATACGCAGTATTTT
-	-	TRBV5-1	TRBJ2-7	CASSVEGGRYEQYF	TGCGCCAGCAGCGTTGAAGGGGGACGCTACGAGCAGTACTTC
-	few	TRBV7-2	TRBJ2-5	CASSPQRTTQETQYF	TGTGCCAGCAGCCCTCAGCGGACCACCCAAGAGACCCAGTACTTC
TRBD2	once	TRBV7-2	TRBJ2-1	CASSLATSGGLEQFF	TGTGCCAGCAGCTTAGCTACTAGCGGGGGCCTTGAGCAGTTCTTC
-	-	TRBV28	TRBJ2-7	CASSFTGSPYEQYF	TGTGCCAGCAGTTTTACGGGGTCTCCCTACGAGCAGTACTTC
TRBD2	once	TRBV14	TRBJ2-3	CASSYGSGTNTDTQYF	TGTGCCAGCAGTTATGGTAGCGGGACCAACACAGATACGCAGTATTTT
TRBD2	-	TRBV5-3	TRBJ2-1	CARSLDLAGSSYNEQFF	TGTGCCAGAAGCTTGGACCTAGCGGGGAGCTCCTACAATGAGCAGTTCTTC
-	-	TRBV6-5	TRBJ1-1	CASSFYAEPGTEAFF	TGTGCCAGCAGTTTCTACGCGGAACCGGGAACTGAAGCTTTCTTT
-	-	TRBV5-1	TRBJ2-5	CASMPGVGWETQYF	TGCGCCAGCATGCCAGGGGTAGGGTGGGAGACCCAGTACTTC
TRBD2	-	TRBV7-2	TRBJ2-3	CASSLQRGEDTQYF	TGTGCCAGCAGCTTACAGCGGGGGGAAGATACGCAGTATTTT
-	-	TRBV5-1	TRBJ2-3	CASSPPGSTDTQYF	TGCGCCAGCAGCCCTCCCGGGAGCACAGATACGCAGTATTTT
-	once	TRBV19	TRBJ1-1	CASSIGFTSTEAFF	TGTGCCAGTAGTATCGGGTTTACGAGCACTGAAGCTTTCTTT
-	few	TRBV29-1	TRBJ1-1	CSVGAVRAEAFF	TGCAGCGTGGGGGCCGTGAGGGCTGAAGCTTTCTTT
-	-	TRBV7-2	TRBJ2-7	CASSLNNYEQYF	TGTGCCAGCAGCTTAAATAACTACGAGCAGTACTTC
-	-	TRBV11-3	TRBJ2-1	CASSSTNNEQFF	TGTGCCAGCAGCTCAACTAACAATGAGCAGTTCTTC
TRBD1	-	TRBV5-1	TRBJ1-6	CASRGQGNSPLHF	TGCGCCAGCAGAGGACAGGGTAATTCACCCCTCCACTTT
-	-	TRBV7-8	TRBJ1-1	CASTEGNTEAFF	TGTGCCAGCACCGAGGGGAACACTGAAGCTTTCTTT
-	-	TRBV11-3	TRBJ1-3	CASSLGRNSGNTIYF	TGTGCCAGCAGCTTAGGGAGGAACTCTGGAAACACCATATATTTT
-	-	TRBV30	TRBJ1-1	CAWSVDRNTEAFF	TGTGCCTGGAGTGTGGACAGGAACACTGAAGCTTTCTTT
-	-	TRBV28	TRBJ2-3	CASSLPGTLGDTQYF	TGTGCCAGCAGTTTACCTGGGACTCTAGGGGATACGCAGTATTTT
TRBD2	-	TRBV5-1	TRBJ2-3	CASSFTSGLNTDTQYF	TGCGCCAGCAGCTTCACTAGCGGGTTGAACACAGATACGCAGTATTTT
-	-	TRBV28	TRBJ2-5	CASSRPQGKETQYF	TGTGCCAGCAGTCGACCCCAGGGGAAAGAGACCCAGTACTTC
-	-	TRBV19	TRBJ2-5	CASSPRQGGETQYF	TGTGCCAGTAGTCCAAGACAGGGAGGCGAGACCCAGTACTTC
-	-	TRBV21-1	TRBJ1-1	CASSSRTETPVNTEAFF	TGTGCCAGCAGCTCCCGGACAGAAACCCCCGTGAACACTGAAGCTTTCTTT
TRBD2	-	TRBV6-6	TRBJ2-5	CASSYGGTSGSETQYF	TGTGCCAGCAGTTACGGGGGGACTAGCGGGAGTGAGACCCAGTACTTC
-	-	TRBV5-1	TRBJ2-7	CASSLAVTDLYEQYF	TGCGCCAGCAGCTTGGCCGTGACAGATCTCTACGAGCAGTACTTC
TRBD1	-	TRBV7-9	TRBJ1-1	CASTMTGAGTEAFF	TGTGCCAGCACCATGACAGGGGCGGGCACTGAAGCTTTCTTT
TRBD2	-	TRBV7-8	TRBJ2-7	CASSPKTSGGTYEQYF	TGTGCCAGCAGCCCCAAGACTAGCGGGGGGACCTACGAGCAGTACTTC
TRBD1	once	TRBV28	TRBJ1-2	CASSSAKSGTEDNYGYTF	TGTGCCAGCAGTTCCGCTAAGAGTGGGACAGAAGATAACTATGGCTACACCTTC